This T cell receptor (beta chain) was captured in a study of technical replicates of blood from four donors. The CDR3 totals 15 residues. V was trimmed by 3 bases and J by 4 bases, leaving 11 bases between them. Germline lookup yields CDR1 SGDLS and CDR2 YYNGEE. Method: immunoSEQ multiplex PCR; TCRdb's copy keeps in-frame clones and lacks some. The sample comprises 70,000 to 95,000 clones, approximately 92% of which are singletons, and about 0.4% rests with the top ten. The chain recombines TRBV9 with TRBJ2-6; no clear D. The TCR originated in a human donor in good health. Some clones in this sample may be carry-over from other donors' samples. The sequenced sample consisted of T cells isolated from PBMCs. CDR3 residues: CASSGGGSGANVLTF. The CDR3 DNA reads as TGTGCCAGCAGCGGTGGTGGCTCCGGGGCCAACGTCCTGACTTTC.